This T cell receptor beta chain was captured by sequencing in a study of blood T cell repertoires in COVID-19. Germline V gene data show CDR1 as SGHDT and CDR2 as YYEEEE. The CDR3 contains 15 residues. V was pared by 2 bases and J by 5 bases, with 14 bases between. How the authors handled the data: Reference gene primer amplification gave nucleated cell count estimates. Profiled with immunoSEQ multiplex PCR; TCRdb holds only in-frame clones, not every one. D and trimming were read from the DNA, whereas the V and J calls and clone size are those reported in that table. Of 250,000 to 350,000 clones in the sample, 80% to 90% were seen once. Donors in Cohort 3 who had recovered were those with two negative PCRs, healthcare professional clearance, or resolution of their symptoms.

The source material was PBMCs or T cells enriched from blood (not recorded which). The chain has TRBV5-6 and TRBJ1-5; no clear D gene. The source is a woman in her 30s who had recovered from COVID-19. The CDR3 DNA follows: TGTGCCAGCAGCTTCTCTCCGGAGATTGATCAGCCCCAGCATTTT. Amino acid sequence: CASSFSPEIDQPQHF.